This TCR beta chain was found in a study of T-cell reconstitution after alpha-beta-depleted transplantation in children. Researchers prepared the TCRbeta library using unique molecular identifiers, the study reports. Using its own MiXCR run on the PCR reads, TCRdb lists one record per CDR3 protein. The sample contains around 300,000 distinct CDR3 sequences, less than 9.5% of which appear only once. General study findings and limits: The main origin of T-cell counts and diversity one year after transplant was newly produced T cells. Expanded graft clones, several hundred of them, were reportedly the source of alpha-beta T cells about two months after transplant. High day-60 TCRbeta diversity in some patients came from surviving recipient T cells and thymic progenitors.

CDR3 length: 14 residues. V was clipped by 2 bases and J by 8 bases, with 13 bases between them. CDR1 and CDR2 (germline): SNHLY, FYNNEI. The sample holds many counts of this clonotype. What it binds is not known. J is TRBJ2-1 and V is TRBV2, with unresolved D. This material consisted of peripheral blood, taken 360 days after TCRalphabeta/CD19-depleted stem cell transplant. This sequence originates from a female patient under 10 years old who had a stem cell transplant for Fanconi anemia, so the T cells may come from the graft donor. CDR3 region: CASSETNRRHEQFF. CDR3 nucleotides: TGTGCCAGCAGTGAAACGAATCGACGCCATGAGCAGTTCTTC. Full variable domain (outside the CDR3, taken from reference TRBV2 and TRBJ2-1): EPEVTQTPSHQVTQMGQEVILRCVPISNHLYFYWYRQILGQKVEFLVSFYNNEISEKSEIFDDQFSVERPDGSNFTLKIRSTKLEDSAMYFCASSETNRRHEQFFGPGTRLTVL.